This entry is about one T cell receptor (beta chain). This sample was taken from a study of T-cell reconstitution after alpha-beta-depleted transplantation in children. V was cut by 3 bases and J by 2 bases, with 11 bases left in between. The CDR3 length is 13 residues. Germline CDR1 and CDR2: DFQATT and SNEGSKA (reference sequence). Preparation of the TCRbeta library was carried out with unique molecular identifiers. TCRdb re-analysed the PCR reads in MiXCR, keeping a single row per CDR3 protein. The data show 490,000 or so distinct CDR3 sequences, about 12% seen once. The chain is built from TRBV20-1 and TRBJ2-7; no clear D gene. The input for sequencing was PBMCs from the stem cell graft donor, taken from the stem cell graft. This sequence originates from a human donor who donated a stem cell graft to a child with combined immunodeficiency. CDR3 in amino acids: CSARDPGPYEQYF. DNA for the CDR3: TGCAGTGCTAGGGACCCAGGCCCCTACGAGCAGTACTTC.